What follows describes a single T cell receptor beta chain. Original processing notes: Estimation of nucleated cell counts was performed using reference gene primer amplification. Sequenced by immunoSEQ multiplex PCR; TCRdb stores in-frame clones only, minus some. V and J calls and clone size are those listed in that table; D and trimming were worked out from the DNA. The table lists some 240,000 clones, under 90% of them singletons, with about 6.5% in the top ten. This entry comes from a study of blood T cell repertoires in COVID-19. Overall study context: Specimens from acute and convalescent COVID-19 originated in the United States, Italy and Spain. PBMCs, B-cell-depleted T cells, or T cells provided the cDNA or gDNA that made up the material.

Sequencing was performed on peripheral blood. The TCR was taken from a man aged 60-69 years who had recovered from COVID-19.

The DNA for the CDR3 is TGTGCCAGCGGGACAGGGGCCTACGAGCAGTACTTC. Encoded protein: CASGTGAYEQYF. J is TRBJ2-7 and V is TRBV28; TRBD1 matches 10 bases. The trim removed 8 bases at V and 2 bases at J, leaving 0 bases unmatched. The CDR3 loop spans 12 amino acids. CDR1 is MDHEN and CDR2 is SYDVKM in the germline V gene.